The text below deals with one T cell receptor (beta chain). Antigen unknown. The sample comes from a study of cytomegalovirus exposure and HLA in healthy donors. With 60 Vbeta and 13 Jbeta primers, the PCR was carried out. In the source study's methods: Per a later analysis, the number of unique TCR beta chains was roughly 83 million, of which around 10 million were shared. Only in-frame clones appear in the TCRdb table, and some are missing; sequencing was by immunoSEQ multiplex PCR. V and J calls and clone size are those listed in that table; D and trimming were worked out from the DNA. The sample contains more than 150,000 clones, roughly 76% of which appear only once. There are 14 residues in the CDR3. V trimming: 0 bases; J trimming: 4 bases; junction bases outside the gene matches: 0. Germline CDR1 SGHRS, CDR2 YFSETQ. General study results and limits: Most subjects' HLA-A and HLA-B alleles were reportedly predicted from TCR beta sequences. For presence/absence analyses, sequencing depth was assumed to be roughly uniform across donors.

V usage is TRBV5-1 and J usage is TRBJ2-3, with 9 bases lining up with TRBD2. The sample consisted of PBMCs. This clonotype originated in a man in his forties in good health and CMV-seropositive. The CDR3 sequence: CASSLGGGADTQYF. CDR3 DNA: TGCGCCAGCAGCTTGGGCGGGGGGGCAGATACGCAGTATTTT.